This T cell receptor (beta chain) was observed in a study of control samples from healthy donors and cancer patients. Sequenced by immunoSEQ multiplex PCR; TCRdb stores in-frame clones only, minus some. The sample records 150,000 to 200,000 clones, 91% being singletons. The CDR3 has 15 amino acids. Germline-derived CDR1 and CDR2 are KGHSH and LQKENI. The J segment lost 3 bases and the V segment lost 2 bases, leaving 2 bases of the junction unmatched. What was sequenced was blood. The chain couples TRBV18 to TRBJ1-3; 9 bases align to TRBD1. This sequence was found in a woman aged 30 to 39 in good health. The CDR3 region is CASSPTGGLGNTIYF. CDR3 coding DNA: TGTGCCAGCTCACCAACAGGGGGCCTTGGAAACACCATATATTTT.